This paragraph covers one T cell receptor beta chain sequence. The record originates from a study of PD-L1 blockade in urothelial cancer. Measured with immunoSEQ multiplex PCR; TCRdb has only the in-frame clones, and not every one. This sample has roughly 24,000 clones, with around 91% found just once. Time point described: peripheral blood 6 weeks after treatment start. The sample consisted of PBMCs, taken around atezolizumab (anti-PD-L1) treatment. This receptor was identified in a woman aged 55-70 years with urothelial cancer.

The CDR3 region is CASSRDGAYEQYF. Written as DNA, the CDR3 is TGCGCCAGCAGCCGTGACGGAGCCTACGAGCAGTACTTC. V usage is TRBV5-1 and J usage is TRBJ2-7; the D is unclear. In germline, CDR1 is SGHRS, CDR2 YFSETQ. CDR3 size: 13 residues. V was trimmed by 4 bases and J by 2 bases, leaving 10 bases between them.